This T cell receptor beta chain derives from a study of T cell responses to AZD1222 COVID-19 vaccine (dated by TCRdb to the early 2020s). Context from the whole study: A total of under 250 trial participants underwent TCR sequencing, of whom about 200 had received two doses of AZD1222 and roughly 26 had received two doses of the MenACWY control vaccine. Trial participants were enrolled by age into subgroups of 18-55, 56-69 and 70-plus years, and around 150, 29 and 61 TCR-sequenced participants, respectively, were included in these subgroups.

On the study overall, not on this receptor specifically: Because no day 14 peak-response samples were available, repertoires were characterized only after the peak T cell response. Participants were mostly white British, with more females than males. The authors suggested clonal diversity may have been underestimated. Only a handful of AZD1222 recipients were SARS-CoV-2 seropositive at baseline, limiting conclusions about previously exposed vaccinees. A significant rise in spike-specific TCR breadth and depth was observed after two AZD1222 doses relative to day 0 and relative to MenACWY recipients. Vaccine-associated CD4 TCRs spanned the whole spike protein, with dominant responses in regions 160-218 and 743-854. The 56-69-year group was small, and its depth increase did not reach significance, likely because of low power. Reportedly, almost half of the unique spike-specific TCRs recognized epitopes lying outside the regions that are mutated in the B.1.351 and B.1.1.7 variants.

The label giving this sample's time point can be read as: baseline before first vaccination. In the paper's terms, the treatment or condition label means: meningococcal conjugate vaccine given as trial control. Vaccinee samples were obtained from the UK trials COV001 and COV002, which included a single-blind randomized controlled phase 2/3 trial of AZD1222 (ChAdOx1 nCoV-19) in healthy adults. Trial participant PBMC samples were collected at day 0 and day 28 after the second dose for TCRbeta chain sequencing. The CDR3 regions of human TCRbeta chains were analyzed by immunosequencing. In the original analysis: TCRs in the repertoires were matched against a reference library of SARS-CoV-2-specific TCRs that had been generated with the MIRA antigen-specificity platform. Breadth was defined as the fraction of unique TCRs that were SARS-CoV-2-associated, and depth was defined as the fraction of total T cells that were SARS-CoV-2-associated. Using the MIRA data, each spike-specific TCR was mapped to the spike region that the TCR reacts to and placed in a CD4 or CD8 class. Log10-transformed breadth and depth values were compared by one-way ANOVA with Sidak's multiple comparisons tests. TCRdb mirrors the immuneACCESS table, restricted to in-frame sequences. Some clones are absent from its copies; in checked studies, under half trace to an unresolved V gene, and the reason for the others is unknown. D and trimming come from the DNA, and the V and J calls and clone size come from that table. This sample has approximately 99,000 clones in its table, and roughly 90% of those were observed once. The ten largest make up approximately 3.1% of the sample.

A remark on this clone: There is no known antigen for this receptor. No base quality values were provided; no much bigger clone lies one nucleotide off.

V is shortened by 3 bases, J by 8 bases, and the region joining them spans 14 bases. CDR1 and CDR2 are drawn from the germline V gene: SGDLS, YYNGEE. The CDR3 holds 13 amino acids from the cysteine to the phenylalanine. Just CDR3 DNA is preserved here, 39 bases in frame from base 1. The TCR sequence derives from an adult in good health. The receptor chain draws on TRBV9 and TRBJ1-2; TRBD1 could be the D gene, as 5 bases match. Sequenced material: peripheral blood, taken on day 0 of MenACWY control vaccination. The nucleotide sequence reads TGTGCCAGCAGCGCCGGGACGGTGGGGGGCTACACCTTC. Its translation reads: CASSAGTVGGYTF.